This T cell receptor (beta chain) was captured in a study of Ad26.COV2.S vaccination and SARS-CoV-2 variants. Whole-study context: Donor was one of the participants in the Ad26.COV2.S arm of the COV1001 trial.

Study observations and caveats: The analyses of TCR breadth and depth may have understated the size of total T cell responses.

Repertoires were generated with immunoSEQ multiplex PCR, while TCRdb's copy carries only in-frame clones and drops some. The table has some 520,000 clones, approximately 90% seen once. Treatment specified: around 19 received Ad26.COV2.S at low or high dose, single or two shots; five or six received placebo; per-sample allocation not given. Samples analyzed were those drawn on day 63 after the first vaccine or placebo injection. The CDR3 consists of 14 residues. Germline assignment: CDR1 SGHDT and CDR2 YYEEEE. The junction had 1 base not matched to a gene; V was cut back by 1 base and J by 1 base. About this clone: Its antigen is unknown.

The sequence was collected from a person between 18 and 65 years old who received the Ad26.COV2.S COVID-19 vaccine or a placebo. The rearrangement joins TRBV5-6 to TRBJ1-1; TRBD1 matches 7 bases. The sample in question was peripheral blood, obtained in a trial of Ad26.COV2.S vaccine versus placebo. The CDR3 spells CASSLRGQNTEAFF. Here the CDR3 DNA reads TGTGCCAGCAGCTTGAGGGGGCAGAACACTGAAGCTTTCTTT.